The clone carrying this TCR beta chain was recorded a few times. Its antigen is unknown. From germline, CDR1 is SGHRS and CDR2 YFSETQ. The CDR3 is made up of 14 amino acids. V lost 4 bases and J 2 bases, leaving 11 bases between the germline ends. A multiplex PCR was run with 60 Vbeta primers and 13 Jbeta primers. Authors' methods: In a later analysis, the count reached some 88 million unique TCR beta chains, with about 11 million shared. Measured with immunoSEQ multiplex PCR; TCRdb has only the in-frame clones, and not every one. V and J calls and clone size are those listed in that table; D and trimming were worked out from the DNA. The table records 110,000 or so clones, 77% of them present only once. These data originate in a study of cytomegalovirus exposure and HLA in healthy donors. General study results and limits: In an earlier analysis, most TCR beta V segments were productive about 87% or about 30% of the time.

The specimen was PBMCs. The clonotype originates from a man younger than 35 in good health and CMV-seropositive. The chain couples TRBV5-1 to TRBJ2-3; weak D call: TRBD2 (6 bases). CDR3 amino acids: CASSAGPITDTQYF. The CDR3 bases are TGCGCCAGCAGCGCGGGACCGATCACAGATACGCAGTATTTT. Full variable domain (outside the CDR3, taken from reference TRBV5-1 and TRBJ2-3): KAGVTQTPRYLIKTRGQQVTLSCSPISGHRSVSWYQQTPGQGLQFLFEYFSETQRNKGNFPGRFSGRQFSNSRSEMNVSTLELGDSALYLCASSAGPITDTQYFGPGTRLTVL.